The next 4 T cell receptor beta chains were all read from a single sample in a study of CD8 T cells in ankylosing spondylitis. These TCRs are of unknown antigen specificity. Whole-study findings and limits: Ankylosing spondylitis blood appeared to carry a characteristic TCR beta motif of roughly eight highly homologous variants.

TCRdb independently ran MiXCR on the 5' RACE reads; one entry per CDR3 protein. This repertoire shows about 390,000 distinct CDR3 sequences, 20% to 25% found once; its top ten account for less than 20%. Sequenced material: blood, either unsorted or a sorted T cell fraction (not recorded which). All receptors come from a male donor with ankylosing spondylitis.

This chain joins TRBV29-1 and TRBJ2-1; D gene ambiguous. The CDR3 sequence is 12 residues long. The germline V gene has CDR1 SQVTM and CDR2 ANQGSEA. The V end was cut by 6 bases, the J end by 5 bases, with 11 bases between. The CDR3 DNA is TGCAGCGTGGCCAGGAGAGACAATGAGCAGTTCTTC. Encoded protein: CSVARRDNEQFF.

This clonotype was detected only a few times. V gene TRBV4-3 combines with J gene TRBJ2-7; D might be TRBD1 or TRBD2, each matching 5 bases. In germline, CDR1 is LGHNA, CDR2 YSLEER. The V end was cut by 3 bases, the J end by 2 bases, with 11 bases between. CDR3 length: 14 amino acids. CDR3 sequence (DNA): TGCGCCAGCAGCCACCGGGACGGAACCTACGAGCAGTACTTC. This codes for CASSHRDGTYEQYF.

This clonotype was counted once. This chain joins TRBV19 and TRBJ1-5; D remains ambiguous. The germline V and J ends were trimmed by 3 bases and 3 bases, with 15 bases remaining between them. The CDR3 extends over 16 amino acids. CDR1 and CDR2 from the germline V gene are LNHDA and SQIVND (reference sequence). DNA of the CDR3: TGTGCCAGTAGTATGGAGGCCCCCGGCTACAATCAGCCCCAGCATTTT. Translating it yields CASSMEAPGYNQPQHF.

There are a few counts of this clonotype. The gene calls are TRBV20-1 and TRBJ2-3; 7 bases are shared with TRBD2. Per germline, CDR1 DFQATT and CDR2 SNEGSKA (reference sequence). The CDR3 is 14 amino acids. V shed 2 bases and J 3 bases; nucleotides not matched to a gene: 5. CDR3 nucleotides: TGCAGTGCTAGAAACGGGAGGAGAACAGATACGCAGTATTTT. Encoded protein: CSARNGRRTDTQYF.